The 2 T cell receptor beta chains below were found in one sample sequenced in a study of blood T cell repertoires in COVID-19. Data came from immunoSEQ multiplex PCR; TCRdb stores just in-frame clones and leaves some out. The sample yields about 83,000 clones, about 86% seen once. The sequenced material came from peripheral blood. These receptors were obtained from a woman aged 80 or over in a cohort sampled during active or convalescent COVID-19.

The CDR3 DNA reads as TGCAGCGTTGAAGATCTACTAGACGATACGCAGTATTTT. Translation gives CSVEDLLDDTQYF. This sequence joins TRBV29-1 and TRBJ2-3, with a possible D match to TRBD2 (5 bases). V lost 0 bases and J 6 bases, leaving 10 bases between the germline ends. From germline, CDR1 is SQVTM and CDR2 ANQGSEA. The CDR3 runs to 13 residues.

The chain couples TRBV5-1 to TRBJ2-3; TRBD1 is a possible D gene (6 bases). Germline loops: CDR1 SGHRS, CDR2 YFSETQ. The V end was cut by 2 bases, the J end by 1 base, with 8 bases between. This CDR3 comprises 14 residues. This CDR3 reads CASSFGGRTDTQYF. The CDR3 nucleotides are TGCGCCAGCAGCTTTGGGGGCCGCACAGATACGCAGTATTTT.